Sequencing of this T cell receptor beta chain was carried out in a study of shared clonotypes between healthy human individuals. General study points: Among donors, the sharing of clonotypes was expected to be influenced by sequencing depth.

TCRdb keeps only in-frame clones here, not all; method: immunoSEQ multiplex PCR. The table includes 2 million to 2.5 million clones, 93% detected once. Note on this clone: What it recognizes is unknown.

Germline CDR1 reads GTSNPN; CDR2 reads SVGIG (reference sequence). V lost 1 base and J lost 13; bases outside the gene matches: 5. This CDR3 comprises 13 residues. The specimen was naive CD4+ T cells from PBMCs. Specified subset: CD45RA+ positively selected. This TCR derives from a man aged 18 to 29 in good health. Some clones in this sample may be carry-over from other donors' samples. This chain connects TRBV30 to TRBJ1-6, with TRBD1 identical over 9 bases. CDR3 in amino acids: CAWSADRGTPLHF. CDR3 DNA: TGTGCCTGGAGTGCGGACAGGGGAACGCCCCTCCACTTT.